The sample holds many counts of the clone carrying this TCR beta chain. The CDR3 is 16 residues long. The germline V gene encodes CDR1 SGHRS and CDR2 YFSETQ. V lost 2 bases to trimming and J lost 1 base, with 10 bases between them. Unsorted libraries were prepared from 2 million PBMCs held at -80 C. This entry is derived from a study of neurological immune-mediated disorders. As for the cDNA, it was generated by 5'RACE with 10-nucleotide random UMIs. One entry per CDR3 protein, called by TCRdb with MiXCR from the 5' RACE reads. This sample carries about 120,000 distinct CDR3 sequences, roughly 3.2% of them seen once, and the ten largest clones take over 1%.

The specimen was PBMCs. The receptor was isolated from a woman aged 25 to 39 with multiple sclerosis. J is TRBJ2-6 and V is TRBV5-1, with D possibly matching TRBD2 (5 bases). The CDR3 DNA reads TGCGCCAGCAGCTTTGGACTGATATCTGGGGCCAACGTCCTGACTTTC. Amino acids: CASSFGLISGANVLTF.